This T cell receptor beta chain is drawn from a study of T cells after yellow fever vaccination. Study results and limitations: The secondary response was weaker, and its peak arrived faster, on day 5 versus 15.

Comment on this clonotype: No antigen is known for it.

Via MiXCR, TCRdb re-called the 5' RACE reads, giving one row per CDR3 protein. The sample holds around 550,000 distinct CDR3 sequences, 15% to 20% seen once. The V segment lost 3 bases and the J segment 6 bases; nucleotides outside the gene matches: 1. The CDR3 totals 13 residues. Germline-derived CDR1 and CDR2 are SGHTA and FQGNSA. Source: PBMCs, taken 15 days after the yellow fever booster vaccination. The chain recombines TRBV7-2 with TRBJ2-3; the match to TRBD2 covers 9 bases. This clonotype was sampled from a man aged 30-40 years who received the YFV17D yellow fever vaccine. CDR3 nucleotides: TGTGCCAGCAGCTTTAGCGGGAGTGATACGCAGTATTTT. This encodes CASSFSGSDTQYF. Together with reference TRBV7-2 and TRBJ2-3, the CDR3 gives the full variable domain: GAGVSQSPSNKVTEKGKDVELRCDPISGHTALYWYRQSLGQGLEFLIYFQGNSAPDKSGLPSDRFSAERTGGSVSTLTIQRTQQEDSAVYLCASSFSGSDTQYFGPGTRLTVL.